Listed here are 21 T cell receptor beta chains from one sample, sequenced in a study of identical twins. MiXCR was run by TCRdb on the 5' RACE reads, yielding one entry per CDR3 protein. The data contain roughly 500,000 distinct CDR3 sequences, about 20% of them singletons. These data also formed part of another study, on T cells expressing NK-cell markers.

Sequenced input: CD4+ T cells sorted from blood. The origin of the receptors is a woman aged 18-29 years in good health.

The chain recombines TRBV7-9 with TRBJ2-7, with D tentatively TRBD2 (6 bases). Germline-derived CDR1 and CDR2 are SEHNR and FQNEAQ (reference sequence). This CDR3 contains 15 residues. Trimming took 1 base from V and 6 from J, leaving 16 bases between them. The CDR3 region is CASSLGAGGNGEQYF. The CDR3 nucleotides are TGTGCCAGCAGCTTAGGGGCTGGCGGGAACGGCGAGCAGTACTTC.

This chain connects TRBV5-1 to TRBJ2-1; tentatively, D is TRBD1 or TRBD2 (5 bases each). V lost 1 base to trimming and J lost 7 bases, with 12 bases between them. Germline values: CDR1 SGHRS, CDR2 YFSETQ. CDR3 length equals 14 residues. As DNA, the CDR3 is TGCGCCAGCAGCTTGTGGGGCCCGGGAAATGAGCAGTTCTTC. Translated, it gives CASSLWGPGNEQFF.

V is TRBV3-1 and J is TRBJ2-7; D is ambiguous. There are 15 residues in the CDR3. Germline V lookup: CDR1 LGHDT, CDR2 YNNKEL (reference sequence). Trimming shortened V by 5 bases and J by 0 bases, and 14 bases separated the two germline ends. Written as DNA, the CDR3 is TGTGCCAGCAGCGATAACAGCCGTTCCTCCTACGAGCAGTACTTC. This gives the protein CASSDNSRSSYEQYF.

This clonotype was seen ten or more times. The J gene is TRBJ1-2, the V gene TRBV29-1; 7 positions match TRBD1. The CDR3 has 12 amino acids. CDR1 and CDR2 (germline): SQVTM, ANQGSEA. Trimming took 5 bases from V and 4 from J; bases not matched to a gene: 4. CDR3 in amino acids: CSVQQGSYGYTF. The CDR3, as DNA: TGCAGCGTTCAACAGGGGTCCTATGGCTACACCTTC.

A few counts support this clonotype. V usage is TRBV11-3 and J usage is TRBJ2-1; D gene ambiguous. V was pared by 2 bases and J by 2 bases, with 4 bases between. CDR3 length: 13 residues. The V gene's germline CDR1 is SGHNT and CDR2 YENEEA. CDR3 region: CASSLQAYNEQFF. CDR3 bases: TGTGCCAGCAGCTTACAAGCCTACAATGAGCAGTTCTTC.

This clonotype was recorded at least ten times. This rearrangement joins TRBV10-3 to TRBJ1-5; weak D call: TRBD1 (5 bases). Germline loops: CDR1 ENHRY, CDR2 SYGVKD. The germline V and J ends were trimmed by 5 bases and 0 bases, with 8 bases remaining between them. The CDR3 sequence is 14 residues long. In nucleotides, the CDR3 is TGTGCCATCAGTCAGGGTTATAGCAATCAGCCCCAGCATTTT. Translation: CAISQGYSNQPQHF.

This clonotype was seen only a few times. The CDR3 reads CASTLEGFPFYEQYF. The CDR3, as DNA: TGTGCCAGCACCTTAGAAGGGTTCCCCTTCTACGAGCAGTACTTC. This rearrangement joins TRBV27 to TRBJ2-7; D unresolved. Germline values: CDR1 MNHEY, CDR2 SMNVEV (reference sequence). V was clipped by 7 bases and J by 3 bases, with 19 bases between them. The CDR3 is 15 residues long.

The sample holds a few counts of this clonotype. The chain carries TRBV12-3 or TRBV12-4 and TRBJ2-3; tentative D call: TRBD2 (6 bases). The CDR3 sequence is 13 residues long. Trimming removed 8 bases at V and 5 bases at J, with 14 bases between. The CDR3 bases are TGTGCCAGCCAAAGACTAGGTCAAGATACGCAGTATTTT. Translated: CASQRLGQDTQYF.

This clonotype was seen only a few times. The V call is TRBV7-8, the J call TRBJ2-7; D is uncertain. Germline values: CDR1 SGHVS, CDR2 FQNEAQ. Trimming left V 4 bases short and J 2 bases short, with 9 bases between. The CDR3 sequence is 13 residues long. The CDR3 sequence: CASSSGPTYEQYF. The CDR3 region has the DNA TGTGCCAGCAGCTCCGGCCCGACCTACGAGCAGTACTTC.

This clonotype was observed many times. The chain's CDR3 is CSAPTNSYEQYF. CDR3 DNA sequence: TGCAGTGCCCCCACTAACTCCTACGAGCAGTACTTC. The genes are TRBV20-1 and TRBJ2-7; D remains unclear. Looked up from germline, CDR1 is DFQATT and CDR2 is SNEGSKA (reference sequence). This CDR3 has 12 residues. Trimming cost V 6 bases and J 0 bases, with 9 bases left between them.

This clonotype was seen only a few times. The chain carries TRBV25-1 and TRBJ2-1; TRBD1 or TRBD2 may be the D gene (5 bases each). The germline gives CDR1 MGHDK, CDR2 SYGVNS. This CDR3 comprises 13 residues. The germline V and J ends were trimmed by 5 bases and 10 bases, with 15 bases remaining between them. CDR3 in amino acids: CASSIKSGTEQFF. The CDR3 DNA reads TGTGCCAGCAGTATCAAGTCCGGGACGGAGCAGTTCTTC.

This clonotype was found a few times. The chain recombines TRBV5-1 with TRBJ2-3; TRBD2 agrees at 15 bases. The J segment lost 6 bases and the V segment lost 5 bases, leaving 7 bases of the junction unmatched. The CDR3 has 16 residues. Germline V gives CDR1 SGHRS, CDR2 YFSETQ. The DNA of the CDR3 is TGCGCCAGCAGTCCGGGACTAGCGGGAGGTTGGGATACGCAGTATTTT. Amino acids: CASSPGLAGGWDTQYF.

The CDR3 protein is CASRPQGVGTEAFF. The CDR3 nucleotides read TGCGCCAGCAGACCCCAGGGGGTGGGCACTGAAGCTTTCTTT. The chain uses TRBV10-2 and TRBJ1-1; 7 bases match TRBD1. CDR1 is WSHSY and CDR2 is SAAADI in the germline V gene. Trimming at V came to 6 bases and at J to 4 bases, leaving 8 bases not matched to a gene. The CDR3 has 14 residues.

Notes on this clonotype: The junction shows a germline mismatch at one end, possibly a read error. The chain has TRBV12-3 or TRBV12-4 and TRBJ2-5; D gene ambiguous. This CDR3 is built from 11 residues. The CDR3 DNA reads as TGTGCCAGCAGTTTAAAAGAGACCAAGTACTTC. This gives the protein CASSLKETKYF.

This clonotype was recorded many times. This chain links TRBV5-1 with TRBJ2-5; D perhaps matches TRBD2 (5 bases). Germline V gene sequence: CDR1 SGHRS, CDR2 YFSETQ. V shed 4 bases and J shed 2 bases, with 18 bases lying between them. The CDR3 sequence is 16 residues long. The CDR3 reads CASSQTGRSGQETQYF. The CDR3 nucleotides are TGCGCCAGCAGCCAAACCGGGCGAAGCGGACAAGAGACCCAGTACTTC.

In nucleotides, the CDR3 is TGCAGTGCTATCTCCTCGGGGGGCCCAGATACGCAGTATTTT. As protein: CSAISSGGPDTQYF. J is TRBJ2-3 and V is TRBV20-1; TRBD2 might be the D (7 bases). The CDR3 sequence is 14 residues long. V was trimmed by 4 bases and J by 4 bases, leaving 15 bases between them. Germline assignment: CDR1 DFQATT and CDR2 SNEGSKA (reference sequence).

The V gene is TRBV6-6, the J gene TRBJ1-1; D ambiguous. The CDR3 has 12 residues. The V end was cut by 2 bases, the J end by 5 bases, with 6 bases between. Germline CDR1 reads MNHNY; CDR2 reads SVGAGI (reference sequence). The CDR3 loop reads CASSYERTEAFF. The CDR3 nucleotides are TGTGCCAGCAGTTACGAGCGAACTGAAGCTTTCTTT.

Only a few counts were recorded for this clonotype. The rearrangement links TRBV5-1 to TRBJ2-7; D uncertain. With 4 bases removed from V and 2 bases from J, the gap between germline ends came to 10 bases. In germline, CDR1 is SGHRS, CDR2 YFSETQ. There are 13 residues in the CDR3. CDR3 nucleotide sequence: TGCGCCAGCAGCGGTCCCCAGACCTACGAGCAGTACTTC. Its protein product is CASSGPQTYEQYF.

The chain combines TRBV3-1 with TRBJ2-1; 7 nucleotides match TRBD1. V dropped 4 bases and J dropped 4; count of bases not matched to a gene: 7. The CDR3 contains 15 residues. Germline CDR1 LGHDT, CDR2 YNNKEL (reference sequence). CDR3 protein: CASSPSGQIYNEQFF. In DNA form, the CDR3 reads TGTGCCAGCAGCCCTTCGGGACAGATATACAATGAGCAGTTCTTC.

The chain recombines TRBV7-8 with TRBJ1-1; TRBD1 matches 10 bases. The CDR3 sequence is 17 residues long. V lost 5 bases to trimming and J lost 1 base; unmatched junction nucleotides: 10. Germline CDR1 SGHVS, CDR2 FQNEAQ. The CDR3 protein is CASSPIRTGGRNTEAFF. The CDR3, as DNA: TGTGCCAGCAGCCCCATTCGGACAGGGGGGAGGAACACTGAAGCTTTCTTT.

The V call is TRBV14, the J call TRBJ2-3; 7 bases align to TRBD2. V dropped 1 base and J dropped 5; count of bases not matched to a gene: 9. This CDR3 region has 16 residues. The V gene's germline CDR1 is SGHDN and CDR2 FVKESK. The CDR3: CASSQVRGRAGDTQYF. The CDR3 nucleotides are TGTGCCAGCAGCCAAGTCCGAGGGAGGGCAGGAGATACGCAGTATTTT.